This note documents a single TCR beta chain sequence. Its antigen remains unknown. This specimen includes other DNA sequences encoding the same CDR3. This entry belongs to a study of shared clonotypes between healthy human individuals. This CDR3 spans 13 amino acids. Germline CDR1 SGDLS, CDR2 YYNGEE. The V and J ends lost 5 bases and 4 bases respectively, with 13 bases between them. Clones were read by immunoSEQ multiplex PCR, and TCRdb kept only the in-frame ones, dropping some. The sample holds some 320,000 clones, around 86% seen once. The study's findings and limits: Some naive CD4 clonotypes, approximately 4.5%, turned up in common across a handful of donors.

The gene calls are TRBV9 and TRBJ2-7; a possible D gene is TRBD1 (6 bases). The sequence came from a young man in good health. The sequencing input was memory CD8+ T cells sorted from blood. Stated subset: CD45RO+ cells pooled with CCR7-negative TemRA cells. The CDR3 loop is CASSTGHTYEQYF. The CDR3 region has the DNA TGTGCCAGCAGTACGGGACATACATACGAGCAGTACTTC.